This T cell receptor beta chain is drawn from a study of T cell repertoires and leukemia-associated antigens. About the study: Effective reads per sample ranged from about 3 to 5.0 million. Study-wide results and limits: Whether expanded clones are antigen-specific and functional remains untested. V, J, VDJ and CDR3 counts did not differ significantly among groups.

This clonotype occurred a few times. Antigen specificity is unknown. TCRdb re-called the 5' RACE reads with MiXCR, one entry per CDR3 protein. Here the sample spans some 14,000 distinct CDR3 sequences, about 39% being singletons. The germline CDR1 and CDR2 sequences are MNHNS and SASEGT. The CDR3 contains 14 residues. After removal of 3 bases from V and 2 bases from J, the junction contained 3 bases not matched to a gene. This chain joins TRBV6-1 and TRBJ2-7, with 8 bases aligning to TRBD1. Input material: CD3+ T cells sorted from blood and cultured. The TCR comes from a female donor in good health. The CDR3, as DNA: TGTGCCAGCAGTGAGGGACAGGCTCCCTACGAGCAGTACTTC. Protein: CASSEGQAPYEQYF.